What follows describes a single T cell receptor beta chain. J gave up 5 bases and V 6 bases, and 6 bases lay outside the gene matches. The CDR3 totals 13 residues. Germline CDR1 is SQVTM and CDR2 is ANQGSEA. Generated by immunoSEQ multiplex PCR, the TCRdb table keeps only in-frame clones and is missing some. Among more than 85,000 clones, 90% were seen once, and the ten largest hold under 4.5%. This sample was included in a study of control samples from healthy donors and cancer patients. Sequenced material: blood. The rearrangement joins TRBV29-1 to TRBJ1-5; 8 nucleotides agree with TRBD1. The sequence was obtained from a human donor in good health. The donor label of this sample is uncertain. This CDR3 reads CSVSDRGYQPQHF. The CDR3 DNA reads as TGCAGCGTCTCAGACAGGGGTTATCAGCCCCAGCATTTT.